The present TCR beta chain was sequenced within a study of tumor-infiltrating lymphocytes in localized non-small cell lung cancer. Overall study context: Patients included smokers and never-smokers with various histologies, some sampled after neoadjuvant chemotherapy. Study results and limitations: Recurrence-free survival showed no association with tumor T-cell fraction.

Produced via immunoSEQ multiplex PCR; TCRdb's table is partial and in-frame only. The sample has 25,000 to 30,000 clones, 80% to 90% seen once. This clone has just one count. Its antigen remains unidentified. The CDR3 contains 11 residues. Trimming cost V 7 bases and J 6 bases, with 13 bases left between them. Germline V gene lookup returns CDR1 SQVTM and CDR2 ANQGSEA. The TCR originated in a human donor with non-small cell lung cancer. The sample taken for sequencing was lung tumor tissue. The rearrangement joins TRBV29-1 to TRBJ2-7, with D perhaps matching TRBD1 (6 bases). CDR3 amino acids: CSGSTGTEQYF. The DNA of the CDR3 is TGCAGCGGCTCTACAGGGACCGAGCAGTACTTC.